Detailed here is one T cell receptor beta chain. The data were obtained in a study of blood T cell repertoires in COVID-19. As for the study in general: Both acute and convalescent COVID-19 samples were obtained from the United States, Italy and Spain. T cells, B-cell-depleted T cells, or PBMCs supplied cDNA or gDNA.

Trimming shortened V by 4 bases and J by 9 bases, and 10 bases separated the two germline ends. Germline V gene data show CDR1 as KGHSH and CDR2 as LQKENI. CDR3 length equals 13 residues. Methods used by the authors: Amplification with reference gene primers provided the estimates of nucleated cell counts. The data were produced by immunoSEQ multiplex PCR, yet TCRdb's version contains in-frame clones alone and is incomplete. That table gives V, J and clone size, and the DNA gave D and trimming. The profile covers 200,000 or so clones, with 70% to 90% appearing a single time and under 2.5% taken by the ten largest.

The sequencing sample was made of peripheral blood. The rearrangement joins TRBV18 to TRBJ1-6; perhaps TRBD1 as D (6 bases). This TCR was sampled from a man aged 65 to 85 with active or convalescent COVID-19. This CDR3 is CASSQGQISPLHF. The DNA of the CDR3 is TGTGCCAGCTCACAGGGACAAATTTCACCCCTCCACTTT. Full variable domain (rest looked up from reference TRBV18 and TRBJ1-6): NAGVMQNPRHLVRRRGQEARLRCSPMKGHSHVYWYRQLPEEGLKFMVYLQKENIIDESGMPKERFSAEFPKEGPSILRIQQVVRGDSAAYFCASSQGQISPLHFGNGTRLTVT.